Listed here are 20 T cell receptor beta chains from one sample, sequenced in a study of T cell clonality in common variable immunodeficiency (dated by TCRdb to the mid-2010s). The protocol used for the library was the immunoSEQ multiplex PCR assay. In its TCRdb copy, this immuneACCESS table keeps in-frame sequences only and misses some clones. Where compared with another copy, unresolved V genes explain less than half of these, and the others have no known cause. This sample has around 19,000 clones, none of them a singleton. In total, the top ten clones hold 5.5% to 8.5% of the sample. Their antigen targets remain unknown. Findings and caveats that apply to the study as a whole: CVID TCRbeta sequences reportedly showed fewer deletions and N-nucleotide insertions and lacked highly modified clones with 13 or more V deletions.

The sample consisted of peripheral blood mononuclear cells. Receptors were obtained from a human donor with common variable immunodeficiency.

As to this clone: The read finishes 3 residues shy of the CDR3 end, and the germline J gene is used to complete it. This chain connects TRBV7-2 to TRBJ2-1; D not certain. V lost 0 bases and J 3 bases, leaving 9 bases between the germline ends. The CDR3 extends over 15 amino acids. Germline V gene data show CDR1 as SGHTA and CDR2 as FQGNSA. CDR3 DNA, as far as it was read: TGTGCCAGCAGCTTAGCCCTAGTGGACTACAATGAG. Translating gives CASSLALVDYNE. The entire CDR3 sequence reads CASSLALVDYNEQFF. The whole variable domain, filled in from reference TRBV7-2 and TRBJ2-1, reads GAGVSQSPSNKVTEKGKDVELRCDPISGHTALYWYRQSLGQGLEFLIYFQGNSAPDKSGLPSDRFSAERTGGSVSTLTIQRTQQEDSAVYLCASSLALVDYNEQFFGPGTRLTVL.

This clone was recorded at least ten times. The read halts 3 residues ahead of the CDR3 end, with the missing end drawn from the germline J gene. This sequence joins TRBV7-3 and TRBJ2-3, with TRBD2 identical over 8 bases. V lost 2 bases, J lost 3 bases, and 4 bases stayed unmatched. The CDR3 runs 15 residues. CDR1 is SGHTA, CDR2 FQGTGA, per germline. The chain's CDR3 is CASSLAAGGTDTQYF. The sequenced part of the CDR3 DNA is TGTGCCAGCAGCTTAGCGGCGGGGGGTACAGATACG.

This clone has a count of ten or more. The read terminates 3 residues before the CDR3 end, so the remaining end is supplied by the germline J gene. V usage is TRBV6-2 or TRBV6-3 and J usage is TRBJ2-7, with D unresolved. CDR1 is MNHEY and CDR2 is SVGEGT in the germline V gene. With 0 bases removed from V and 2 bases from J, the gap between germline ends came to 5 bases. The CDR3 extends over 13 amino acids. CDR3 amino acids: CASSYSLPYEQYF. The CDR3 DNA, read in part, is TGTGCCAGCAGTTACTCACTCCCCTACGAG.

This clone occurred many times. The sequenced CDR3 bases are TGCAGCGCCCTTGCACAGCTAACGAACACCGGGGAG. This encodes CSALAQLTNTGE. In full, the CDR3 reads CSALAQLTNTGELFF. The V call is TRBV29-1, the J call TRBJ2-2, with D unclear. The CDR3 is cut off 3 residues early in the read; its end comes from the germline J gene. CDR3 length: 15 residues. V was shortened by 7 bases and J by 0 bases, with 15 bases between the two germline ends. CDR1 and CDR2 from the germline V gene are SQVTM and ANQGSEA.

Remarks on this clone: With the read ending 3 residues before the CDR3 end, the germline J gene is used to fill in that end. This chain joins TRBV7-9 and TRBJ2-3; 8 nucleotides align to TRBD1. The V segment lost 5 bases and the J segment 4 bases; nucleotides outside the gene matches: 5. Germline CDR1 is SEHNR and CDR2 is FQNEAQ (reference sequence). There are 14 residues in the CDR3. The part of the CDR3 DNA that was read is TGTGCCAGCAGCGTACAGGGGGGTTCAGATACG. Translated, it gives CASSVQGGSDT. The whole CDR3 protein reads CASSVQGGSDTQYF.

The table lists this clone with a few counts. Coverage ceases 3 residues before the CDR3 finishes, and the germline J gene fills in the end. V is TRBV19 and J is TRBJ1-5; D not resolved. Germline loops: CDR1 LNHDA, CDR2 SQIVND (reference sequence). Trimming pared 4 bases from V and 5 bases from J, leaving 15 bases between. This CDR3 is 15 amino acids long. CDR3 residues: CASSKSIRYDQPQHF. CDR3 DNA (partial): TGTGCCAGTAGTAAGTCAATCAGGTACGATCAGCCC.

Of note for this clone: The sequence runs out 3 residues before the end of the CDR3; the remainder is reconstructed from the germline J gene. The chain couples TRBV20-1 to TRBJ2-5, with 9 bases lining up with TRBD1. Per germline, CDR1 DFQATT and CDR2 SNEGSKA (reference sequence). Losses at the gene ends were 3 bases for V and 5 bases for J; bases not matched to a gene: 13. This CDR3 has 16 residues. The CDR3: CSASRSPGQGGETQYF. CDR3 bases read: TGCAGTGCTAGCCGCAGTCCGGGACAGGGAGGGGAGACC.

At least ten counts were recorded for this clone. The read is 3 residues too short to cover the CDR3 end, so that end is filled in from the germline J gene. The chain is built from TRBV10-3 and TRBJ1-1, with 10 nucleotides matching TRBD1. The germline V gene has CDR1 ENHRY and CDR2 SYGVKD. With V trimmed by 8 bases and J by 1 base, 4 bases remained unmatched. The CDR3 has 14 amino acids. CDR3 sequence reads: CAIGRQGANTEAFF. Incomplete CDR3 DNA: TGTGCCATCGGAAGACAGGGGGCGAACACTGAA.

Note on this clone: The read is 3 residues too short to cover the CDR3 end, so that end is filled in from the germline J gene. The chain has TRBV7-9 and TRBJ2-7; D gene ambiguous. The germline V gene encodes CDR1 SEHNR and CDR2 FQNEAQ (reference sequence). The CDR3 runs 13 residues. V was cut by 0 bases and J by 3 bases, with 6 bases left in between. The CDR3 DNA, read in part, is TGTGCCAGCAGCTTAGCGCAGTTCTACGAG. Residues: CASSLAQFYE. The CDR3, in full, reads CASSLAQFYEQYF.

For this clone: The read is 3 residues too short to cover the CDR3 end, so that end is filled in from the germline J gene. The V gene is TRBV6-2 or TRBV6-3, the J gene TRBJ2-2; D not resolved. V lost 3 bases to trimming and J lost 1 base, with 6 bases between them. The CDR3 is 14 residues long. Germline V gene data show CDR1 as MNHEY and CDR2 as SVGEGT. This chain's CDR3 is CASSYTGNTGELFF. The DNA read from the CDR3 is TGTGCCAGCAGTTATACGGGGAACACCGGGGAG.

This clone was seen ten or more times. The read is 3 residues too short to cover the CDR3 end, so that end is filled in from the germline J gene. The chain joins TRBV5-6 to TRBJ2-7, with TRBD1 as a possible D gene (6 bases). This CDR3 spans 15 amino acids. Germline V gene sequence: CDR1 SGHDT, CDR2 YYEEEE. Trimming removed 0 bases at V and 4 bases at J, with 14 bases between. The CDR3 loop reads CASSLEDRSPYEQYF. Partial CDR3 DNA: TGTGCCAGCAGCTTGGAAGACAGGTCCCCGTACGAG.

This clone was counted ten times or more. The missing CDR3 end, 3 residues past where the read stops, is filled in from the germline J gene. The V and J genes are TRBV18 and TRBJ1-4, with 7 bases aligning to TRBD1. Germline V lookup: CDR1 KGHSH, CDR2 LQKENI. CDR3 length: 15 amino acids. The V segment lost 6 bases and the J segment 3 bases; nucleotides outside the gene matches: 7. CDR3 protein: CASSRDREANEKLFF. CDR3 DNA (partial): TGTGCCAGCTCGCGTGACAGGGAAGCTAATGAAAAA.

Points on this clone: The read halts 3 residues ahead of the CDR3 end, with the missing end drawn from the germline J gene. The gene calls are TRBV2 and TRBJ1-6; D is possibly TRBD1 (6 bases). There are 16 residues in the CDR3. V lost 7 bases, J lost 7 bases, and 20 bases lay in between. Germline CDR1 and CDR2: SNHLY and FYNNEI. The chain's CDR3 is CASTSTGLRHNSPLHF. Incomplete CDR3 DNA: TGTGCCAGCACCTCCACAGGGCTTCGCCACAATTCACCC. Full variable domain (remainder filled in from reference TRBV2 and TRBJ1-6): EPEVTQTPSHQVTQMGQEVILRCVPISNHLYFYWYRQILGQKVEFLVSFYNNEISEKSEIFDDQFSVERPDGSNFTLKIRSTKLEDSAMYFCASTSTGLRHNSPLHFGNGTRLTVT.

This clone was observed a handful of times. The CDR3 end falls 3 residues outside the read, so it is completed with the germline J gene. The rearrangement joins TRBV6-2 or TRBV6-3 to TRBJ1-5; D uncertain. V dropped 4 bases and J dropped 0 bases, with 7 bases sitting between them. CDR1 and CDR2 (germline): MNHEY, SVGEGT. The CDR3 length is 14 residues. CDR3 loop: CASSFVDSNQPQHF. The covered CDR3 bases are TGTGCCAGCAGTTTTGTAGATAGCAATCAGCCC.

A word on this clone: The DNA ends 3 residues before the CDR3 does, and the rest of the CDR3 is filled in from the germline J gene. V usage is TRBV5-4 and J usage is TRBJ2-7; 8 positions agree with TRBD2. The germline gives CDR1 SGHNT, CDR2 YYREEE (reference sequence). The CDR3 is 14 amino acids. Trimming at V came to 3 bases and at J to 5 bases, leaving 7 bases not matched to a gene. The chain's CDR3 is CASSWDSGINEQYF. The sequenced part of the CDR3 DNA is TGTGCCAGCAGCTGGGATAGCGGGATTAACGAG. Combining the CDR3 with reference TRBV5-4 and TRBJ2-7 gives the whole variable domain ETGVTQSPTHLIKTRGQQVTLRCSSQSGHNTVSWYQQALGQGPQFIFQYYREEENGRGNFPPRFSGLQFPNYSSELNVNALELDDSALYLCASSWDSGINEQYFGPGTRLTVT.

This clone was counted at least ten times. The CDR3 extends 3 residues past the end of the read, so its final part is completed from the germline J gene. The V call is TRBV20-1, the J call TRBJ2-4; possible D gene TRBD1, 6 bases. Germline CDR1 and CDR2: DFQATT and SNEGSKA (reference sequence). This CDR3 is 13 amino acids long. The V end lost 6 bases, the J end lost 6 bases, and 15 bases lay between the germline ends. CDR3 protein: CSANDRPGNIQYF. The sequenced part of the CDR3 DNA is TGCAGTGCAAACGACAGGCCAGGAAACATT.

About this clone: From the germline J gene comes the end of the CDR3, since the read stops 3 residues before it. The chain is built from TRBV7-9 and TRBJ2-5; 10 bases are shared with TRBD2. The CDR3 runs 15 residues. CDR1 and CDR2 (germline): SEHNR, FQNEAQ (reference sequence). The trim removed 5 bases at V and 3 bases at J, leaving 6 bases unmatched. The DNA read from the CDR3 is TGTGCCAGCAGCATAAGAGGGACTAGCGAAGAGACC. Its translation: CASSIRGTSEET. The whole CDR3 protein is CASSIRGTSEETQYF.

This clone has a handful of counts. The read ends 3 residues before the CDR3 terminus; that terminus is restored from the germline J gene. The chain carries TRBV7-9 and TRBJ2-7; D is perhaps TRBD1 (5 bases). This CDR3 contains 15 residues. Germline V lookup: CDR1 SEHNR, CDR2 FQNEAQ (reference sequence). Trimming stripped 5 bases from V and 6 bases from J, with 20 bases between. CDR3 bases read: TGTGCCAGCAGCGTTTGGACCCAGGGTGGTGGCGAG. Protein sequence: CASSVWTQGGGE. The full CDR3 protein reads CASSVWTQGGGEQYF.

In its sample, this clone was seen many times. The read falls 3 residues short of the CDR3 end, and the missing part is taken from the germline J gene. V and J are TRBV30 and TRBJ2-2; maybe TRBD1 (6 bases). With 1 base removed from V and 6 bases from J, the gap between germline ends came to 9 bases. Germline V gives CDR1 GTSNPN, CDR2 SVGIG (reference sequence). This CDR3 comprises 13 residues. The chain's CDR3 is CAWSGAGAGELFF. The CDR3 DNA, read in part, is TGTGCCTGGAGTGGGGCAGGGGCCGGGGAG.

This clone was seen ten or more times. With the read ending 3 residues before the CDR3 end, the germline J gene is used to fill in that end. The sample carries other DNA sequences with the same CDR3. V usage is TRBV11-2 and J usage is TRBJ2-7; D gene unclear. Trimming stripped 1 base from V and 0 bases from J, with 7 bases between. Per the germline V gene, CDR1 is SGHAT and CDR2 is FQNNGV. This CDR3 spans 14 amino acids. The chain's CDR3 is CASSLGFSSYEQYF. Incomplete CDR3 DNA: TGTGCCAGCAGCTTAGGTTTTAGCTCCTACGAG.